Listed below are T cell receptor beta chains from one sample, sequenced in a study of shared clonotypes between healthy human individuals. The assay was immunoSEQ multiplex PCR, and TCRdb's table has in-frame clones only and misses some. The sample gives 1.5 million to 2.5 million clones, around 96% of which show up once; approximately 1% is in the top ten. The specimen was naive CD8+ T cells sorted from blood. These receptor sequences come from a man younger than 30 in good health. CDR3s include the opening cysteine and the closing phenylalanine or tryptophan. The D gene is left open where the match is weak. Not all rows give a size; the values are once, few, many and, for expanded clones, a class.

CDR3nt	CDR3aa	j_gene	abundance	d_gene	v_gene
TGCGCCAGCAGCCAAGAGGGGACAGCGTATGGAAACACCATATATTTT	CASSQEGTAYGNTIYF	TRBJ1-3	-	TRBD1	TRBV4-1
TGTGCCAGCAGTGATCAGGGGGCCACCCCATCACCCATTTACGAGCAGTACTTC	CASSDQGATPSPIYEQYF	TRBJ2-7	-	TRBD1	TRBV2
TGTGCCAGCAGACAGGGACAGATTATGAACACTGAAGCTTTCTTT	CASRQGQIMNTEAFF	TRBJ1-1	-	TRBD1	TRBV27
TGTGCCAGCCGCAGGGGGCGCACAGATACGCAGTATTTT	CASRRGRTDTQYF	TRBJ2-3	once	TRBD1	TRBV27
TGCGCCAGCATACTGGGGGACGGGAACACTGAAGCTTTCTTT	CASILGDGNTEAFF	TRBJ1-1	once	-	TRBV5-1
TGTGCCAGCTTGGGACTAGCGGGCGGGAGTACGCAGTATTTT	CASLGLAGGSTQYF	TRBJ2-3	-	TRBD2	TRBV27
TGTGCCAGCAGTTTTAGTAGCACAGATACGCAGTATTTT	CASSFSSTDTQYF	TRBJ2-3	-	-	TRBV28
TGTGCCAGCAGCTTGCGTAGTGGGGGCACTGAAGCTTTCTTT	CASSLRSGGTEAFF	TRBJ1-1	-	-	TRBV9
TGTGCCAGCAGCCCATGGGACTTGAACACTGAAGCTTTCTTT	CASSPWDLNTEAFF	TRBJ1-1	-	-	TRBV7-9
TGTGCCAGCAGCAGGGACAGCTTCTACGAGCAGTACTTC	CASSRDSFYEQYF	TRBJ2-7	-	TRBD1	TRBV6-1
TGTGCCAGTAGTATCGTCCAGGGTCACACCATATATTTT	CASSIVQGHTIYF	TRBJ1-3	once	-	TRBV19
TGCGCCAGCAGCCAAGAACTACGGCCTGAAGCTTTCTTT	CASSQELRPEAFF	TRBJ1-1	few	-	TRBV4-1
TGTGCCAGCAGCCCCAGGACAGGGGGCTATGGCTACACCTTC	CASSPRTGGYGYTF	TRBJ1-2	-	TRBD1	TRBV6-5
TGTGCCAGCAGTCAGGGATGGGGGGGCACAGATACGCAGTATTTT	CASSQGWGGTDTQYF	TRBJ2-3	-	-	TRBV7-9
TGTGCCAGCAGCTTAGAGAGGACGAGGGAGGGGTACGAGCAGTACTTC	CASSLERTREGYEQYF	TRBJ2-7	-	TRBD2	TRBV11-2
TGTGCCAGCAGCCCAGGGGGACATGGCTACACCTTC	CASSPGGHGYTF	TRBJ1-2	few	TRBD1	TRBV9
TGTGCCACCAGCACTCGGACTAGCGGTACCAATGAGCAGTTCTTC	CATSTRTSGTNEQFF	TRBJ2-1	-	TRBD2	TRBV15
TGTGCCTGGACAGGTGGCTCTGGGGCCAACGTCCTGACTTTC	CAWTGGSGANVLTF	TRBJ2-6	once	-	TRBV30
TGTGCCAGCAGTGGACTAGCGGGAAACGAGCAGTACTTC	CASSGLAGNEQYF	TRBJ2-7	once	TRBD2	TRBV2
TGTGCCAGCAGCACCGCCTTGGGGGGCTATGGCTACACCTTC	CASSTALGGYGYTF	TRBJ1-2	-	-	TRBV6-7